This is a list of T cell receptor beta chains from one sample in a study of T-cell memory formation after mild COVID-19. In TCRdb, the 5' RACE reads were re-called with MiXCR into one record per CDR3 protein. This repertoire shows about 210,000 distinct CDR3 sequences, more than 9% found once; its top ten account for 2.5% to 3.5%. Material for sequencing was PBMCs or a T cell subset sorted from them (not recorded which). Receptor source: a man between 18 and 29 years old who had mild COVID-19 (a few samples of this study predate the infection). Cell type and time point are not known. Both conserved end residues are part of each CDR3. A D gene is named only where the DNA matches it firmly. Clone size is stated in some rows and not others, as once, few, many or a class when expanded.

TRBJ2-3 | TRBV29-1 | few | - | TGCAGCGTTTTCTCGTGGTGGAGGGATACGCAGTATTTT | CSVFSWWRDTQYF
TRBJ1-1 | TRBV7-9 | - | - | TGTGCCAGCACAAGGGGCACTGAAGCTTTCTTT | CASTRGTEAFF
TRBJ2-7 | TRBV6-5 | - | TRBD2 | TGTGCCAGCAGTTACGTTACTAGCGGGGGTACCTACGAGCAGTACTTC | CASSYVTSGGTYEQYF
TRBJ1-2 | TRBV7-8 | - | - | TGTGCCAGCAGCCAGAACCGGGCCTGGGGCTATGGCTACACCTTC | CASSQNRAWGYGYTF
TRBJ2-3 | TRBV5-1 | few | - | TGCGCCAGCAGGGTAGCAGAAACAGATACGCAGTATTTT | CASRVAETDTQYF
TRBJ2-3 | TRBV4-1 | many | TRBD2 | TGCGCCAGCAGCCAGGAATGGACTAGCGGAGCCACAGATACGCAGTATTTT | CASSQEWTSGATDTQYF
TRBJ1-1 | TRBV12-3/TRBV12-4 | few | TRBD1 | TGTGCCAGCACCCGGGACAGGGGTTCATTATTGGCTTTCTTT | CASTRDRGSLLAFF
TRBJ1-2 | TRBV12-3/TRBV12-4 | few | - | TGTGCCAGCAGCCATGACCGTGACTATGGCTACACCTTC | CASSHDRDYGYTF
TRBJ2-1 | TRBV12-3/TRBV12-4 | few | - | TGTGCCAGCAGTTGGGAGGCCTACAATGAGCAGTTCTTC | CASSWEAYNEQFF
TRBJ2-1 | TRBV9 | - | TRBD2 | TGTGCCAGCAGCCTATCGCTCCGTCTGAGCGGGGGGGCGCTGGAGCAGTTCTTC | CASSLSLRLSGGALEQFF
TRBJ2-3 | TRBV25-1 | few | - | TGTGCCAGCAGTGAATCAGCCTACACAGATACGCAGTATTTT | CASSESAYTDTQYF